This TCR beta chain originates from a study of CD8 T cells in ankylosing spondylitis. Overall study findings and caveats: Significant enrichment of disease-linked clones was reportedly seen in matched ankylosing spondylitis synovial fluid. Some of these motif variants have turned up before, in reports on reactive arthritis synovial fluid and blood. CD8+ cells made up the disease-linked clones, which were relatively rare in peripheral blood.

About this clonotype: The antigen remains unidentified.

TCRdb redid the calling of the 5' RACE reads with MiXCR, one entry per CDR3 protein. The sample contains 200,000 to 250,000 distinct CDR3 sequences, 9.5% to 12% of which appear only once. The V gene lost 3 bases and the J gene lost 4 bases, with 9 bases spanning the gap. This CDR3 has 14 amino acids. Germline lookup yields CDR1 LNHNV and CDR2 YYDKDF (reference sequence). The chain employs TRBV15 and TRBJ2-2, with D perhaps TRBD2 (5 bases). This clonotype was sampled from a male donor with ankylosing spondylitis or in good health (not recorded which). Material: blood, either unsorted or a sorted T cell fraction (not recorded which). CDR3: CATSRERSTGELFF. The CDR3 coding sequence is TGTGCCACCAGCAGGGAGCGGAGCACCGGGGAGCTGTTTTTT.